This TCR beta chain was found in a study of blood T cell repertoires in COVID-19. About the study: Acute-phase and convalescent COVID-19 samples originated in the United States, Italy and Spain.

Germline CDR1 is SGHTA and CDR2 is FQGNSA. The J segment lost 6 bases and the V segment lost 5 bases, leaving 4 bases of the junction unmatched. This CDR3 is 14 amino acids long. Clones were read by immunoSEQ multiplex PCR, and TCRdb kept only the in-frame ones, dropping some. The sample has 240,000 or so clones, approximately 84% seen once; the top ten hold over 3%. The V and J genes are TRBV7-2 and TRBJ2-2; 9 bases are shared with TRBD1. What was sequenced was peripheral blood. This clonotype originated in a woman aged 30 to 39 who had recovered from COVID-19. The CDR3 protein is CASSAYRGPGELFF. As DNA, the CDR3 is TGTGCCAGCAGCGCCTACAGGGGGCCCGGGGAGCTGTTTTTT. Full variable domain (outside the CDR3, taken from reference TRBV7-2 and TRBJ2-2): GAGVSQSPSNKVTEKGKDVELRCDPISGHTALYWYRQSLGQGLEFLIYFQGNSAPDKSGLPSDRFSAERTGGSVSTLTIQRTQQEDSAVYLCASSAYRGPGELFFGEGSRLTVL.